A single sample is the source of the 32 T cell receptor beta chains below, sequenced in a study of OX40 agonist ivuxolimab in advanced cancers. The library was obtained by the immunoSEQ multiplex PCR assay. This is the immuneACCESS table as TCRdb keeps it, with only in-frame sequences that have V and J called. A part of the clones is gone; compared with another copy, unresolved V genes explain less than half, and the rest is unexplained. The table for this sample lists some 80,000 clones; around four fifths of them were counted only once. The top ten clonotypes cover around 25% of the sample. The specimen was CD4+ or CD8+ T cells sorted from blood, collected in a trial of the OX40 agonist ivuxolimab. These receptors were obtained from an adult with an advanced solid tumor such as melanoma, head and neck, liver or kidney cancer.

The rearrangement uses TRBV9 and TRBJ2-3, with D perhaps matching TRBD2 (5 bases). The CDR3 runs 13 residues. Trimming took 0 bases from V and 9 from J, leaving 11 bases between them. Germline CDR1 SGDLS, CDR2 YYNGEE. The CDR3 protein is CASSVVISGTQYF. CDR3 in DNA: TGTGCCAGCAGCGTAGTAATATCGGGGACGCAGTATTTT. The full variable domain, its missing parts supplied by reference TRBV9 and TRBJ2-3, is DSGVTQTPKHLITATGQRVTLRCSPRSGDLSVYWYQQSLDQGLQFLIQYYNGEERAKGNILERFSAQQFPDLHSELNLSSLELGDSALYFCASSVVISGTQYFGPGTRLTVL.

CDR3 protein: CASSLEAPGAGGNTIYF. The DNA for the CDR3 is TGTGCCAGCAGCTTAGAGGCCCCAGGGGCGGGTGGAAACACCATATATTTT. The chain links TRBV7-2 to TRBJ1-3, with D perhaps matching TRBD1 (6 bases). Germline lookup yields CDR1 SGHTA and CDR2 FQGNSA. The V end was cut by 1 base, the J end by 3 bases, with 16 bases between. The CDR3 consists of 17 residues.

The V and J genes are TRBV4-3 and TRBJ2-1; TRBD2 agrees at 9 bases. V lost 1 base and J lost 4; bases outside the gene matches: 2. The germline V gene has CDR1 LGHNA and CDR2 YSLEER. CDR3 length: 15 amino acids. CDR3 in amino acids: CASSQGLAGYNEQFF. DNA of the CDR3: TGCGCCAGCAGCCAAGGGCTAGCGGGGTACAATGAGCAGTTCTTC.

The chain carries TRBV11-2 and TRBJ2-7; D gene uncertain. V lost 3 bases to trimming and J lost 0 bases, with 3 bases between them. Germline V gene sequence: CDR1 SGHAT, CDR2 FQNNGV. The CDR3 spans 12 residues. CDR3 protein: CASSFHSYEQYF. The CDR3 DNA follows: TGTGCCAGCAGCTTCCACTCCTACGAGCAGTACTTC.

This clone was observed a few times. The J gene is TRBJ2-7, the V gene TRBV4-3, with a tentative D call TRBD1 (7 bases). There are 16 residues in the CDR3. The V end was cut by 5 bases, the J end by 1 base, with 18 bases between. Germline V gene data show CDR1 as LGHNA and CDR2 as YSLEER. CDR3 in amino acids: CASSLAPAGGSYEQYF. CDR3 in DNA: TGCGCCAGCAGCTTGGCCCCCGCAGGGGGGTCCTACGAGCAGTACTTC.

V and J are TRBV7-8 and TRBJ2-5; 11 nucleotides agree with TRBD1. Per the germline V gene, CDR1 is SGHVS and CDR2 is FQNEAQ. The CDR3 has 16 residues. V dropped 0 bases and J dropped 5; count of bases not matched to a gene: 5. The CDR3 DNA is TGTGCCAGCAGCTTAGCCGGACAGGGGGCCTGGGAGACCCAGTACTTC. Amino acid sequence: CASSLAGQGAWETQYF.

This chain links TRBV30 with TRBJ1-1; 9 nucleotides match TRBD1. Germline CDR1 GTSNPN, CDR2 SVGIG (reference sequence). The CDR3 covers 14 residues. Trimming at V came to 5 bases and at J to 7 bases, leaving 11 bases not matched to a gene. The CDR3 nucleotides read TGTGCCTGGGACCCATCTACAGGGGGCATTGAAGCTTTCTTT. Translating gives CAWDPSTGGIEAFF.

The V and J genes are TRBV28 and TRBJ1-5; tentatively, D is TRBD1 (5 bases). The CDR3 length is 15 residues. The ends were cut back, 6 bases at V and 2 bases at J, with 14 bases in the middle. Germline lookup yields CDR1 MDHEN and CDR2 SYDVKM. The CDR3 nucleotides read TGTGCCAGCAGGACAGACCCGATGCGCAATCAGCCCCAGCATTTT. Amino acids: CASRTDPMRNQPQHF.

The CDR3 DNA sequence: TGTGCCTGGATGTCGACAGCCTTGAACACCGGGGAGCTGTTTTTT. This codes for CAWMSTALNTGELFF. The chain is built from TRBV30 and TRBJ2-2; possible D gene TRBD1, 5 bases. This CDR3 has 15 amino acids. V was clipped by 4 bases and J by 1 base, with 13 bases between them. CDR1 and CDR2 from the germline V gene are GTSNPN and SVGIG (reference sequence).

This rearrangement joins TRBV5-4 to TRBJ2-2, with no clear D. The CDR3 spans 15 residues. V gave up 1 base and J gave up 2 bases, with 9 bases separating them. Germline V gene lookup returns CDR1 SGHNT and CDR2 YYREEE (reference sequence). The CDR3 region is CASSLFSGNTGELFF. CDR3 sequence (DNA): TGTGCCAGCAGCTTGTTTTCGGGTAACACCGGGGAGCTGTTTTTT.

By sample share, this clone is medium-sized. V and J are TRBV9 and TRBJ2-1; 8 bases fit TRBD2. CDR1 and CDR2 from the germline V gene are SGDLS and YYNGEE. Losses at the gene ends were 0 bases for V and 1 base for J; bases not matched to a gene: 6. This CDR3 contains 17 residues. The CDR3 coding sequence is TGTGCCAGCAGCGTAGGGGGCGGGAGGCCGTCCTACAATGAGCAGTTCTTC. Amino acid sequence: CASSVGGGRPSYNEQFF.

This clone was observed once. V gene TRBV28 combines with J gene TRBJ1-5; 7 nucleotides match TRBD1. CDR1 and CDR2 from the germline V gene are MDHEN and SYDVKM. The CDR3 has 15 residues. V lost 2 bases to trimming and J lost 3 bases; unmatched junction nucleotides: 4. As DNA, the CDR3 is TGTGCCAGCAGTTTAGCCGGGACAGACAATCAGCCCCAGCATTTT. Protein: CASSLAGTDNQPQHF.

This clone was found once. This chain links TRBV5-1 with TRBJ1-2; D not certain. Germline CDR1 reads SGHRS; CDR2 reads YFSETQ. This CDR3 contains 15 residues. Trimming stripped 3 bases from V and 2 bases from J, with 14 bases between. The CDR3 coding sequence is TGCGCCAGCAGCTCACCACTAGGTTTCAACTATGGCTACACCTTC. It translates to CASSSPLGFNYGYTF.

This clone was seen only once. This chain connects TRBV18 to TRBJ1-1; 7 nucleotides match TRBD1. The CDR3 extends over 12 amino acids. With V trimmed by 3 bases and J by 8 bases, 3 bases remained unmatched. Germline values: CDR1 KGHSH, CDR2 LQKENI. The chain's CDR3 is CASSPSDREAFF. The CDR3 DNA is TGTGCCAGCTCACCCTCGGACAGGGAAGCTTTCTTT.

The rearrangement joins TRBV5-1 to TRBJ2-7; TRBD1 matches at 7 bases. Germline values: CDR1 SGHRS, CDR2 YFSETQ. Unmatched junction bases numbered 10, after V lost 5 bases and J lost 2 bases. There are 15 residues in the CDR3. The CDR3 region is CASSASGTATYEQYF. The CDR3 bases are TGCGCCAGCAGTGCCTCCGGGACAGCAACCTACGAGCAGTACTTC.

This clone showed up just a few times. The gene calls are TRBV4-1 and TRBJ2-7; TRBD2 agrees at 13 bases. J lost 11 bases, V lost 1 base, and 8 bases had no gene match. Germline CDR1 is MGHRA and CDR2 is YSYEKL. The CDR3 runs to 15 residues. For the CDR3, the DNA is TGCGCCAGCAGCCAAGGTCTGGGACTAGCGGGAAGGGAGTACTTC. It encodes CASSQGLGLAGREYF.

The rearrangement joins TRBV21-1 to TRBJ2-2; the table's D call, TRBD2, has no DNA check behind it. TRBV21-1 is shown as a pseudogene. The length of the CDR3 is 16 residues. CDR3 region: CASSLRDGGNTEELFF. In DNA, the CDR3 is TGTGCCAGCAGTCTTAGGGACGGGGGGAACACCGAGGAGCTGTTTTTT.

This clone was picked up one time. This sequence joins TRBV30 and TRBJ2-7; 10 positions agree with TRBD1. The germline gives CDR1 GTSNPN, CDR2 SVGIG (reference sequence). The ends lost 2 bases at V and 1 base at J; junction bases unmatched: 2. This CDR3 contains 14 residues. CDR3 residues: CAWSKDRGSYEQYF. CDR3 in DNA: TGTGCCTGGAGTAAGGACAGGGGGTCCTACGAGCAGTACTTC.

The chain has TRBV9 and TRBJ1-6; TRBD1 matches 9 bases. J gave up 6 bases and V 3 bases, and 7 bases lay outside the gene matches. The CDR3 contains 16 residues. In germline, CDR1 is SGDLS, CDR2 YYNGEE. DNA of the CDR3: TGTGCCAGCAGCGCCGAGGGGGACAGGGTTAATTCACCCCTCCACTTT. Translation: CASSAEGDRVNSPLHF. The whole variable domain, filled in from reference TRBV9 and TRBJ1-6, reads DSGVTQTPKHLITATGQRVTLRCSPRSGDLSVYWYQQSLDQGLQFLIQYYNGEERAKGNILERFSAQQFPDLHSELNLSSLELGDSALYFCASSAEGDRVNSPLHFGNGTRLTVT.

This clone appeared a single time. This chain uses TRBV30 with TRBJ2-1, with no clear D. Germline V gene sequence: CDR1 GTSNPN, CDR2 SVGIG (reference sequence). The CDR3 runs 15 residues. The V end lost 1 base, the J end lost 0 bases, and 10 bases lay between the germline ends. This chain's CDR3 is CAWSGRLVSYNEQFF. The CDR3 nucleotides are TGTGCCTGGAGTGGCCGACTTGTCTCCTACAATGAGCAGTTCTTC.

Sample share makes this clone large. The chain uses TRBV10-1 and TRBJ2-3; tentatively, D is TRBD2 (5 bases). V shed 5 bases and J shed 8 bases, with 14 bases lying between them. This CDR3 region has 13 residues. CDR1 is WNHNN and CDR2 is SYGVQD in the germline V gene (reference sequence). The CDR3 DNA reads TGCGCCAGCAGTCCCGGGCCCCGGGGTACGCAGTATTTT. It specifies CASSPGPRGTQYF.

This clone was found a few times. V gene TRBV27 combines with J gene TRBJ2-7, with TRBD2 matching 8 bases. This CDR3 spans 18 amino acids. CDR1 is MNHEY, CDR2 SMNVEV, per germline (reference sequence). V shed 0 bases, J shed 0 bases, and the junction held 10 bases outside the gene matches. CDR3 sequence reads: CASSLSPPLAAYSYEQYF. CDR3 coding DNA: TGTGCCAGCAGTTTATCGCCCCCACTAGCGGCTTACTCCTACGAGCAGTACTTC.

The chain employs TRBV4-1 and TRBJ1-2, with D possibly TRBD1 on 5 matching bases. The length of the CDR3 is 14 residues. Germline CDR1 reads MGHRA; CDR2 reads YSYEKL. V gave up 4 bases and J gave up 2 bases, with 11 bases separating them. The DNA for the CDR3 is TGCGCCAGCAGCCTAGGGGAGCTAAACTATGGCTACACCTTC. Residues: CASSLGELNYGYTF.

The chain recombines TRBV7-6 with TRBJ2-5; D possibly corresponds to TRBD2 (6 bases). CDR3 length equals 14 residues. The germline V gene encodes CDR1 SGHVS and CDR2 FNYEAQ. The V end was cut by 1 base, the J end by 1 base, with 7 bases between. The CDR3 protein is CASSLGGGQETQYF. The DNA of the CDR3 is TGTGCCAGCAGCTTAGGGGGAGGCCAAGAGACCCAGTACTTC.

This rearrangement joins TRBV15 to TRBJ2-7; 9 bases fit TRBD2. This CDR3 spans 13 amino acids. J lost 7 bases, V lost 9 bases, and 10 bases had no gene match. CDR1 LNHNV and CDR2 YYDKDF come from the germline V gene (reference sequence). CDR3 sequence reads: CATAREGRGEQYF. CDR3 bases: TGTGCCACGGCGCGGGAGGGTCGGGGTGAGCAGTACTTC.

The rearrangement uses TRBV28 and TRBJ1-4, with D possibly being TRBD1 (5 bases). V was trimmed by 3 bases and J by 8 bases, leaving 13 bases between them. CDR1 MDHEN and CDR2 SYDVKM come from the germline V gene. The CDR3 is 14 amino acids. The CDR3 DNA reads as TGTGCCAGCAGTTTTTCGGGGGAAGGGGAAAAACTGTTTTTT. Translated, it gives CASSFSGEGEKLFF.

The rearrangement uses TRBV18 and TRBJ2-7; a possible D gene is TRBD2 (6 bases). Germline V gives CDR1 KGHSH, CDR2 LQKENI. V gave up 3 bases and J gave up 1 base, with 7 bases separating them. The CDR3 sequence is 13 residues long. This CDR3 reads CASSPGGSYEQYF. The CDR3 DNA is TGTGCCAGCTCACCGGGGGGATCCTACGAGCAGTACTTC.

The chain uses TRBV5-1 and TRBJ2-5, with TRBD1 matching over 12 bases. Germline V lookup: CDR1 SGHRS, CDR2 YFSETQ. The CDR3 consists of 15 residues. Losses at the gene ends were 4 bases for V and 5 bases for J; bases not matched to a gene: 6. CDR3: CASSVAGTGGETQYF. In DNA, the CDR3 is TGCGCCAGCAGCGTAGCCGGGACAGGGGGCGAGACCCAGTACTTC.

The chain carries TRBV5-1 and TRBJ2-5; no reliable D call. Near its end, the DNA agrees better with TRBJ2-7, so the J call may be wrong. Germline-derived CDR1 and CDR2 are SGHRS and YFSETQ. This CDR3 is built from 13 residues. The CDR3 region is CASSLGQRAEQYF. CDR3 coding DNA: TGCGCCAGCAGCTTGGGTCAAAGGGCCGAGCAGTACTTC.

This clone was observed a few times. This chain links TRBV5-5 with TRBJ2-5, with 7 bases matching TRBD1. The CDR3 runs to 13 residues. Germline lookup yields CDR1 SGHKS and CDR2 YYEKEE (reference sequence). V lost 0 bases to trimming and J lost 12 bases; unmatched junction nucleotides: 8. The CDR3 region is CASSLESPGTEYF. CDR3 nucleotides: TGTGCCAGCAGCTTGGAGAGCCCCGGGACAGAGTACTTC. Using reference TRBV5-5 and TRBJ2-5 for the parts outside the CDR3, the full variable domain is DAGVTQSPTHLIKTRGQQVTLRCSPISGHKSVSWYQQVLGQGPQFIFQYYEKEERGRGNFPDRFSARQFPNYSSELNVNALLLGDSALYLCASSLESPGTEYFGPGTRLLVL.

CDR3 residues: CASSPRLERRYEQYF. The DNA for the CDR3 is TGTGCCAGCAGCCCCCGACTCGAGCGGAGATACGAGCAGTACTTC. J is TRBJ2-7 and V is TRBV14; weak D call: TRBD2 (5 bases). V was clipped by 4 bases and J by 4 bases, with 17 bases between them. Germline CDR1 reads SGHDN; CDR2 reads FVKESK. The length of the CDR3 is 15 residues.

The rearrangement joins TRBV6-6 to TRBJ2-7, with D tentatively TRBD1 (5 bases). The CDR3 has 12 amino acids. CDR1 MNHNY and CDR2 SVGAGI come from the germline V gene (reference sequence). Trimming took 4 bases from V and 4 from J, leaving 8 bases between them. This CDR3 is CASSSQGYEQYF. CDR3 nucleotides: TGTGCCAGCAGTTCTCAGGGTTACGAGCAGTACTTC.